The 8 T cell receptor beta chains presented below share a single source sample, sequenced in a study of T cell responses to AZD1222 COVID-19 vaccine (dated by TCRdb to the early 2020s). The time point label on this specimen signifies: about 28 days (+/-7) after the second vaccine dose. Library preparation was by the immunoSEQ multiplex PCR assay. In TCRdb, the immuneACCESS table is reduced to in-frame sequences with V and J assigned. These tables do not hold every clone; where another copy was compared, an unresolved V gene accounts for under half, and the others remain unexplained. The sample records around 99,000 clones, 80% to 95% of which are singletons. 6.2% of the sample belongs to the ten largest clones. This specimen consisted of peripheral blood, obtained 28 days after the second AZD1222 dose. Receptor source: an adult who received the AZD1222 COVID-19 vaccine.

This rearrangement joins TRBV27 to TRBJ2-1; the D is unclear. Per germline, CDR1 MNHEY and CDR2 SMNVEV (reference sequence). V was trimmed by 5 bases and J by 7 bases, leaving 6 bases between them. The CDR3 totals 11 residues. CDR3 coding DNA: TGTGCCAGCAGTGTTGGTAATGAGCAGTTCTTC. This translates into CASSVGNEQFF.

The rearrangement links TRBV4-1 to TRBJ2-1, with D possibly being TRBD2 (6 bases). Looked up from germline, CDR1 is MGHRA and CDR2 is YSYEKL. CDR3 length equals 15 residues. Trimming stripped 3 bases from V and 0 bases from J, with 9 bases between. CDR3 DNA sequence: TGCGCCAGCAGCCATGGGAGGTACTCCTACAATGAGCAGTTCTTC. The encoded protein is CASSHGRYSYNEQFF.

The chain has TRBV9 and TRBJ1-4; maybe TRBD1 (5 bases). This CDR3 region has 16 residues. CDR1 and CDR2 (germline): SGDLS, YYNGEE. Trimming stripped 4 bases from V and 0 bases from J, with 13 bases between. CDR3 bases: TGTGCCAGCAGCACAGGACGGACTACAACTAATGAAAAACTGTTTTTT. Its translation: CASSTGRTTTNEKLFF. Full variable domain (missing parts from reference TRBV9 and TRBJ1-4): DSGVTQTPKHLITATGQRVTLRCSPRSGDLSVYWYQQSLDQGLQFLIQYYNGEERAKGNILERFSAQQFPDLHSELNLSSLELGDSALYFCASSTGRTTTNEKLFFGSGTQLSVL.

The CDR3 DNA reads TGTGCCAGCAGTTCCCTGAAATGGCGGAATGAAAAACTGTTTTTT. Residues: CASSSLKWRNEKLFF. This chain connects TRBV13 to TRBJ1-4; D gene ambiguous. CDR1 and CDR2 from the germline V gene are PRHDT and FYEKMQ (reference sequence). V was cut by 6 bases and J by 5 bases, with 16 bases left in between. The CDR3 is 15 amino acids.

The chain couples TRBV3-1 (or the pseudogene TRBV3-2) to TRBJ1-6; D not resolved. V lost 1 base to trimming and J lost 14 bases, with 6 bases between them. Germline CDR1 is LGHDT and CDR2 is YNNKEL (reference sequence). The CDR3 extends over 11 amino acids. The CDR3 bases are TGTGCCAGCAGCCAAGCTGAATCCCTCCACTTT. Translation: CASSQAESLHF.

The rearrangement joins TRBV3-1 (or the pseudogene TRBV3-2) to TRBJ1-2, with TRBD1 matching over 7 bases. This CDR3 spans 13 amino acids. Germline values: CDR1 LGHDT, CDR2 YNNKEL (reference sequence). With V trimmed by 7 bases and J by 4 bases, 6 bases remained unmatched. The CDR3 DNA follows: TGTGCCAGCACCCGAGGGGGCGGCTATGGCTACACCTTC. It specifies CASTRGGGYGYTF.

V and J are TRBV28 and TRBJ1-4, with 8 bases that match TRBD1. Per the germline V gene, CDR1 is MDHEN and CDR2 is SYDVKM. The CDR3 is made up of 16 amino acids. V was pared by 5 bases and J by 6 bases, with 11 bases of the junction left unmatched. This CDR3 is CASSQPRGPDHEKLFF. The CDR3 DNA reads TGTGCCAGCAGTCAACCCAGGGGGCCGGACCATGAAAAACTGTTTTTT.

This chain joins TRBV12-3 or TRBV12-4 and TRBJ1-1; D gene uncertain. The germline V and J ends were trimmed by 3 bases and 1 base, with 6 bases remaining between them. CDR3 length: 13 residues. As DNA, the CDR3 is TGTGCCAGCAGTTTGATACAGAACACTGAAGCTTTCTTT. Its translation is CASSLIQNTEAFF.